This TCR beta chain stems from a study of cytomegalovirus exposure and HLA in healthy donors. General study findings and limits: Reports indicated that the classifier achieved high specificity and sensitivity in diagnosing cytomegalovirus status. On later analysis, the bulk of CMV-associated TCR beta chains appeared to be HLA-restricted.

The CDR3 is 16 amino acids. V was clipped by 0 bases and J by 0 bases, with 12 bases between them. CDR1 and CDR2 (germline): SGDLS, YYNGEE. About this clone: No antigen is known for it.

The PCR contained 60 Vbeta and 13 Jbeta primers. Sequencing was performed with immunoSEQ multiplex PCR; in TCRdb, only in-frame clones are kept and a portion is missing. The sample has 85,000 to 100,000 clones, about 76% seen once. This receptor was obtained from a human donor in good health. Sequences were obtained from PBMCs. The chain recombines TRBV9 with TRBJ1-2; no definite D call. In nucleotides, the CDR3 is TGTGCCAGCAGCGTAGCGGGTAATGAACCTAACTATGGCTACACCTTC. Residues: CASSVAGNEPNYGYTF.